This TCR beta chain emerged from a study of response to subunit inactivated influenza vaccine. In TCRdb, the RT-PCR reads were re-called with MiXCR into one record per CDR3 protein. The sample holds just over 300,000 distinct CDR3 sequences, just over 20% seen once. CDR3 size: 17 residues. The germline V gene encodes CDR1 SGHRS and CDR2 YFSETQ. Losses at the gene ends were 3 bases for V and 1 base for J; bases not matched to a gene: 9. The chain combines TRBV5-1 with TRBJ2-2; the match to TRBD2 covers 7 bases. Sequencing was performed on PBMCs from blood, taken around 22 months after vaccination. The sequence came from a man between 45 and 75 years old who received an inactivated influenza vaccine. CDR3 sequence reads: CASSSSPGGWNTGELFF. The DNA for the CDR3 is TGCGCCAGCAGCTCCTCCCCGGGGGGATGGAACACCGGGGAGCTGTTTTTT. Full variable domain (missing parts from reference TRBV5-1 and TRBJ2-2): KAGVTQTPRYLIKTRGQQVTLSCSPISGHRSVSWYQQTPGQGLQFLFEYFSETQRNKGNFPGRFSGRQFSNSRSEMNVSTLELGDSALYLCASSSSPGGWNTGELFFGEGSRLTVL.